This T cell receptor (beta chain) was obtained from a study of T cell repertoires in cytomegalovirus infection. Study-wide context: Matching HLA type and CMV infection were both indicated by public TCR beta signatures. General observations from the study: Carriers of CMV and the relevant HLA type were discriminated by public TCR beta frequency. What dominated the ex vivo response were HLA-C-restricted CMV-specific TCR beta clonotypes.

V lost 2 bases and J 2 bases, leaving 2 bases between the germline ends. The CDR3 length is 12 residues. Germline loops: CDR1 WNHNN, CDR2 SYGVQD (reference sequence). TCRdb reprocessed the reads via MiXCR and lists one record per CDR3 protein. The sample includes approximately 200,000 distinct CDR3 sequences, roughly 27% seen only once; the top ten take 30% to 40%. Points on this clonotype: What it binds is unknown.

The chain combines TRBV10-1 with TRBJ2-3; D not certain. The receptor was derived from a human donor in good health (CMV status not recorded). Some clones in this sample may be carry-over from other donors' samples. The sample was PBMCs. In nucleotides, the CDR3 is TGCGCCAGCAGTGAGAACACAGATACGCAGTATTTT. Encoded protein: CASSENTDTQYF.